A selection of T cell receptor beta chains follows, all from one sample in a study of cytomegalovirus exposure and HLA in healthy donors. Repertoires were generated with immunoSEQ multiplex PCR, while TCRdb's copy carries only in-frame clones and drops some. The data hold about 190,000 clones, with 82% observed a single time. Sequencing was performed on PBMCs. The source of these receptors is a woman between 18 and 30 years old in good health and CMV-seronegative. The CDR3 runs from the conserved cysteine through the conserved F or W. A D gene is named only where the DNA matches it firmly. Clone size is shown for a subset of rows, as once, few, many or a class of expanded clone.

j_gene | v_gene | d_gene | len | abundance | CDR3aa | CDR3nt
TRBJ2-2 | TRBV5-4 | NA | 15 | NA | CASSLQVGNTGELFF | TGTGCCAGCAGCCTACAGGTTGGAAACACCGGGGAGCTGTTTTTT
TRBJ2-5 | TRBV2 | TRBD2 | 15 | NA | CASSEGLAGTETQYF | TGTGCCAGCAGTGAAGGGCTAGCGGGGACCGAGACCCAGTACTTC
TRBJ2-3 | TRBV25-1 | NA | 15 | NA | CASIRDSTVPHTQYF | TGTGCCAGCATTAGAGACTCGACGGTCCCCCATACGCAGTATTTT
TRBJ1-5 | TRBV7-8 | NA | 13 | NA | CASSLDRDQPQHF | TGTGCCAGCAGCTTAGACAGGGATCAGCCCCAGCATTTT
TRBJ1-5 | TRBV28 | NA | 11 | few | CASGQHQPQHF | TGTGCCAGCGGACAGCATCAGCCCCAGCATTTT
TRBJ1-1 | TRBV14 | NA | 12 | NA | CASSHNYPEAFF | TGTGCCAGCAGCCATAACTACCCTGAAGCTTTCTTT
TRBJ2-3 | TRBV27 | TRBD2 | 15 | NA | CASAPGLGSADTQYF | TGTGCCAGTGCGCCGGGACTAGGGTCTGCAGATACGCAGTATTTT
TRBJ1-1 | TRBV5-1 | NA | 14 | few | CASSNGQPNTEAFF | TGCGCCAGCAGCAACGGACAGCCGAACACTGAAGCTTTCTTT
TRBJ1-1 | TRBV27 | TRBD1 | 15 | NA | CASSGWTGLATEAFF | TGTGCCAGCAGCGGCTGGACAGGTCTGGCCACTGAAGCTTTCTTT
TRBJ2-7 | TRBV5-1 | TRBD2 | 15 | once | CASSRSVTSAYEQYF | TGCGCCAGCAGCCGATCTGTGACTAGCGCGTACGAGCAGTACTTC
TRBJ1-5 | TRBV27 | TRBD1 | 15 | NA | CASTPIGTEYQPQHF | TGTGCCAGCACCCCCATCGGGACAGAATATCAGCCCCAGCATTTT
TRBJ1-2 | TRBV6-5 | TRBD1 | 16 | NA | CASSYSGQPTGYGYTF | TGTGCCAGCAGTTACTCGGGACAGCCAACTGGCTATGGCTACACCTTC
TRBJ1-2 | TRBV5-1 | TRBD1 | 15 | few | CASSFGQVYNYGYTF | TGCGCCAGCAGCTTTGGACAGGTCTATAACTATGGCTACACCTTC
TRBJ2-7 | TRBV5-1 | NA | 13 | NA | CASTLGTGYEQYF | TGCGCCAGCACCCTAGGCACGGGTTACGAGCAGTACTTC
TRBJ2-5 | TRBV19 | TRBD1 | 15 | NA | CASSRGQGDVETQYF | TGTGCCAGTAGTCGCGGACAGGGAGATGTAGAGACCCAGTACTTC
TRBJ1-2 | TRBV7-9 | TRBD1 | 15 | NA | CASSPRTGGDYGYTF | TGTGCCAGCAGCCCCCGGACAGGGGGCGACTATGGCTACACCTTC
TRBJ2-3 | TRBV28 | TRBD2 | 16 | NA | CASSSLAGGPSDTQYF | TGTGCCAGCAGTTCCCTAGCGGGAGGGCCTTCAGATACGCAGTATTTT
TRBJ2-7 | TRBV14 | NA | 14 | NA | CASSPTSSGYEQYF | TGTGCCAGCAGCCCCACCAGCAGCGGCTACGAGCAGTACTTC
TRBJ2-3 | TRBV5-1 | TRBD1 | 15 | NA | CASSLTGGRADTQYF | TGCGCCAGCAGCTTGACAGGGGGACGCGCAGATACGCAGTATTTT
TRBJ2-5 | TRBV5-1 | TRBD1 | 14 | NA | CASSSGTGEETQYF | TGCGCCAGCAGCTCCGGGACAGGGGAAGAGACCCAGTACTTC
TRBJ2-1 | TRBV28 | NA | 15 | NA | CASSLLWSSYNEQFF | TGTGCCAGCAGCCTCTTGTGGAGCTCCTACAATGAGCAGTTCTTC
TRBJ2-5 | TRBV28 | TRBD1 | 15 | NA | CASSHRTGVMKTQYF | TGTGCCAGCAGTCACCGGACAGGGGTCATGAAGACCCAGTACTTC
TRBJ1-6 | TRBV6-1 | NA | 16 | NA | CASSEGWKGFNSPLHF | TGTGCCAGCAGTGAAGGGTGGAAGGGGTTTAATTCACCCCTCCACTTT
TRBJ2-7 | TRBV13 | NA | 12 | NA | CASSLEGAEQYF | TGTGCCAGCAGCTTAGAAGGGGCCGAGCAGTACTTC
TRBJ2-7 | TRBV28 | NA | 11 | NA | CASSLEYEQYF | TGTGCCAGCAGCTTGGAGTACGAGCAGTACTTC
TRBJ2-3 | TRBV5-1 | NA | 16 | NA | CASSLGVRADTDTQYF | TGCGCCAGCAGCTTGGGGGTGAGGGCAGACACAGATACGCAGTATTTT
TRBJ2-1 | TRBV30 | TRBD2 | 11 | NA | CALGLAAEQFF | TGTGCCTTGGGACTAGCGGCCGAGCAGTTCTTC
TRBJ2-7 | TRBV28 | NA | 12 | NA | CASTGTLYEQYF | TGTGCCAGCACTGGGACTTTATACGAGCAGTACTTC
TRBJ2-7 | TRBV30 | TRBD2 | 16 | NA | CAWSVGGRAKGDEQYF | TGTGCCTGGAGTGTGGGAGGGAGGGCCAAAGGCGACGAGCAGTACTTC
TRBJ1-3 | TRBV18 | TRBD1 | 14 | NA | CASSLGTGGNTIYF | TGTGCCAGCTCACTCGGGACAGGTGGAAACACCATATATTTT
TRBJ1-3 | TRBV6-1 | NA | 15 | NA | CASSERGGSGNTIYF | TGTGCCAGCAGTGAAAGGGGGGGCAGTGGAAACACCATATATTTT
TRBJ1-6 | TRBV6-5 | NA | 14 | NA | CASSWGGSSSPLHF | TGTGCCAGCAGTTGGGGGGGAAGTAGTTCACCCCTCCACTTT
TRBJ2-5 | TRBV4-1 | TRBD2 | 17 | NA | CASSHLLQRGGGETQYF | TGCGCCAGCAGCCATCTTCTTCAGCGGGGTGGGGGAGAGACCCAGTACTTC
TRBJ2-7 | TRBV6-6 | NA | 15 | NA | CASSPSTLQGAEQYF | TGTGCCAGCAGTCCCTCGACCCTCCAGGGCGCCGAGCAGTACTTC
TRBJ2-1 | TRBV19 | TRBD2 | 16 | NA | CASRTGTSATYNEQFF | TGTGCCAGTAGGACTGGGACTAGCGCCACCTACAATGAGCAGTTCTTC
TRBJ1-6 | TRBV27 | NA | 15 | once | CASSPDRTYNSPLHF | TGTGCCAGCAGTCCCGACAGGACGTATAATTCACCCCTCCACTTT
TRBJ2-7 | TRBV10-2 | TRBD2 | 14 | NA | CASSYPGLADEQYF | TGCGCCAGCAGCTACCCAGGACTAGCAGACGAGCAGTACTTC
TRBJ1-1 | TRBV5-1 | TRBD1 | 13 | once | CASSSGTGGAAFF | TGCGCCAGCAGCAGCGGGACAGGGGGAGCAGCTTTCTTT
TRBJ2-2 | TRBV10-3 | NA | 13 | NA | CAISDRDGGELFF | TGTGCCATCAGTGACAGGGATGGCGGGGAGCTGTTTTTT
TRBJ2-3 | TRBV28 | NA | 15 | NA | CASSLGTRGADTQYF | TGTGCCAGCAGTTTAGGCACCAGGGGGGCAGATACGCAGTATTTT
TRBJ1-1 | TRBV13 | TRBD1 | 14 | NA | CASSDLDRGTEAFF | TGTGCCAGCAGCGATCTCGACAGGGGCACTGAAGCTTTCTTT
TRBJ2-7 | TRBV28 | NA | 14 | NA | CASSLTGQTYEQYF | TGTGCCAGCAGTCTCACTGGGCAGACCTACGAGCAGTACTTC
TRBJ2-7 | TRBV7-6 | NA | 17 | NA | CASSTGVGRGANYEQYF | TGTGCCAGCAGCACAGGGGTGGGGCGGGGGGCCAACTACGAGCAGTACTTC
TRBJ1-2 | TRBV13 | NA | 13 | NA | CASAAGFGYGYTF | TGTGCCAGCGCGGCGGGATTTGGATATGGCTACACCTTC
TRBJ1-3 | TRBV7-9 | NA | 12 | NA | CASSSGGNTIYF | TGTGCCAGCAGCTCAGGGGGAAACACCATATATTTT
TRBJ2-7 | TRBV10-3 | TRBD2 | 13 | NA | CAIRSGADYEQYF | TGTGCCATCAGGAGCGGGGCAGACTACGAGCAGTACTTC
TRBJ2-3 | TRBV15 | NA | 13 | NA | CATSRDRSDTQYF | TGTGCCACCAGCAGAGATCGTAGTGATACGCAGTATTTT
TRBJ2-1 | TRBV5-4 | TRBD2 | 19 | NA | CASSHTRDLWTSGGHEQFF | TGTGCCAGCAGCCATACCCGAGACCTTTGGACTAGCGGGGGCCACGAGCAGTTCTTC
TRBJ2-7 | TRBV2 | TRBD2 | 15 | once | CASSEEGGSPNEQYF | TGTGCCAGCAGTGAGGAGGGAGGGTCACCAAACGAGCAGTACTTC
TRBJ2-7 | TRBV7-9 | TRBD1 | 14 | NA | CAGVQTGDSYEQYF | TGTGCCGGAGTACAGACAGGGGACTCCTACGAGCAGTACTTC
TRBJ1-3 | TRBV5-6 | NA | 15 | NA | CASSRTLSSGNTIYF | TGTGCCAGCAGCCGGACTCTCAGCTCTGGAAACACCATATATTTT
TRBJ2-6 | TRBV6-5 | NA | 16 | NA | CASSYDFPSGANVLTF | TGTGCCAGCAGTTACGACTTCCCCTCTGGGGCCAACGTCCTGACTTTC
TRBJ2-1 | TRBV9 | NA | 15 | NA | CASSPLADTYNEQFF | TGTGCCAGCAGCCCATTAGCGGACACCTACAATGAGCAGTTCTTC